The rows below give T cell receptor beta chains drawn from one sample of a study of Ad26.COV2.S vaccination and SARS-CoV-2 variants. Sequenced by immunoSEQ multiplex PCR; TCRdb stores in-frame clones only, minus some. Among 320,000 or so clones listed, 85% to 90% were seen once. This specimen was peripheral blood, taken in a trial of Ad26.COV2.S vaccine versus placebo. These receptors were collected from a person aged 18-65 years who received the Ad26.COV2.S COVID-19 vaccine or a placebo. The CDR3 runs from the conserved cysteine through the conserved F or W. D genes are given only for firm matches. Size tells how often a clone was seen (once, few, many) or the class of an expanded clone, and some rows leave it out.

d_gene	abundance	j_gene	v_gene	CDR3nt	CDR3aa
TRBD1	-	TRBJ1-2	TRBV14	TGTGCCAGCAGCCAAGTGAGACAGGGGGCTGGAGGAGGCTACACCTTC	CASSQVRQGAGGGYTF
-	-	TRBJ1-5	TRBV19	TGTGCCAGTAGTATGCGTTTTAGAGACAGACATAGCAATCAGCCCCAGCATTTT	CASSMRFRDRHSNQPQHF
-	-	TRBJ2-5	TRBV6-6	TGTGCCAGCAGCTCCCGGCTAGCCGCAGAGACCCAGTACTTC	CASSSRLAAETQYF
-	few	TRBJ1-5	TRBV18	TGTGCCAGCTCACCGGAATCGGGAAGGTGGCCCCAGCATTTT	CASSPESGRWPQHF
-	-	TRBJ1-1	TRBV7-2	TGTGCCAGCAGCCCAATCGTCGGCACTGAAGCTTTCTTT	CASSPIVGTEAFF
-	few	TRBJ1-1	TRBV6-2/TRBV6-3	TGTGCCAGCAGTTACTACGGGAACACTGAAGCTTTCTTT	CASSYYGNTEAFF
-	once	TRBJ1-1	TRBV27	TGTGCCAGCAGTTTCCTGGACAGATACACTGAAGCTTTCTTT	CASSFLDRYTEAFF
-	few	TRBJ1-1	TRBV19	TGTGCCAGTAGTAACTACAGGGTGAACACTGAAGCTTTCTTT	CASSNYRVNTEAFF
TRBD1	-	TRBJ1-5	TRBV19	TGTGCCAGTAGTACAGGGGGCCCCGGTCAGCCCCAGCATTTT	CASSTGGPGQPQHF
-	-	TRBJ1-5	TRBV27	TGTGCCAGCAGTTTATTTGGGATAGGGCAGCCCCAGCATTTT	CASSLFGIGQPQHF
-	-	TRBJ1-1	TRBV27	TGTGCCAGCAGTAGCGGGGGGACTGAAGCTTTCTTT	CASSSGGTEAFF
-	-	TRBJ2-7	TRBV2	TGTGCCAGCAGAGAGACAGCAACCTACGAGCAGTACTTC	CASRETATYEQYF
-	-	TRBJ1-5	TRBV30	TGTGCCTGGAGTGTAACTTTGGGTAATCAGCCCCAGCATTTT	CAWSVTLGNQPQHF
-	-	TRBJ1-2	TRBV18	TGTGCCAGCTCCGGGACACCCAACTATGGCTACACCTTC	CASSGTPNYGYTF
TRBD1	-	TRBJ1-2	TRBV19	TGTGCCAGTAGTATGACAGGGCGCCTACCCTATGGCTACACCTTC	CASSMTGRLPYGYTF
-	-	TRBJ1-1	TRBV19	TGTGCCAGTAGTACAGCATTGAACACTGAAGCTTTCTTT	CASSTALNTEAFF
TRBD2	-	TRBJ2-1	TRBV2	TGTGCCAGCAGTGCTAGCGGGAGCTCCTACAATGAGCAGTTCTTC	CASSASGSSYNEQFF
-	-	TRBJ2-2	TRBV27	TGTGCCAGCAGTTCACTAGCCGGGGAGCTGTTTTTT	CASSSLAGELFF
TRBD2	-	TRBJ2-3	TRBV28	TGTGCCAGCAGCTGGGGACCGGGACTAGCGGGAGTTTGGGAAGATACGCAGTATTTT	CASSWGPGLAGVWEDTQYF
-	-	TRBJ2-2	TRBV6-2/TRBV6-3	TGTGCCAGCAGCGCTTTCTTAGCCACCGGGGAGCTGTTTTTT	CASSAFLATGELFF
-	-	TRBJ1-1	TRBV12-3/TRBV12-4	TGTGCCAGCAGTTTGGGTGGCTTACAAGCTTTCTTT	CASSLGGLQAFF
TRBD2	-	TRBJ2-7	TRBV27	TGTGCCAGCAGTTTCGGACTAGAATACGAGCAGTACTTC	CASSFGLEYEQYF
-	-	TRBJ2-7	TRBV19	TGTGCCAGTAGTATAGCCTGGACTGTCTACGAGCAGTACTTC	CASSIAWTVYEQYF
-	-	TRBJ1-1	TRBV10-1	TGCGCCACCAGAATGGGGGAATTGACTGAAGCTTTCTTT	CATRMGELTEAFF